The present entry profiles one T cell receptor beta chain with its context. Data came from immunoSEQ multiplex PCR; TCRdb stores just in-frame clones and leaves some out. The sample shows 25,000 to 30,000 clones, about 85% of them seen only once. V lost 6 bases to trimming and J lost 0 bases; unmatched junction nucleotides: 5. Germline-derived CDR1 and CDR2 are SGHRS and YFSETQ. The CDR3 totals 15 residues. The data derive from a study of T cell changes during pregnancy in multiple sclerosis. The sequenced sample was CD8+ T cells from peripheral blood mononuclear cells, obtained after pregnancy. The TCR comes from a female donor with multiple sclerosis, enrolled in a pregnancy study. This chain uses TRBV5-1 with TRBJ2-1, with TRBD1 identical over 8 bases. CDR3 nucleotides: TGCGCCAGCACTCCTACAGGGGGCTCCTACAATGAGCAGTTCTTC. It encodes CASTPTGGSYNEQFF.